Following are 13 T cell receptor beta chains from one sample sequenced in a study of identical twins. TCRdb analysed the 5' RACE reads with MiXCR anew, one entry per CDR3 protein. The sample lists 600,000 to 850,000 distinct CDR3 sequences, around a sixth occurring once. In addition, the sample was reused for a study of T cells expressing NK-cell markers.

Sequences were obtained from PBMCs. These receptors were taken from a woman under 30 in good health.

The chain recombines TRBV12-3 or TRBV12-4 with TRBJ2-5, with TRBD2 matching 12 bases. The CDR3 loop spans 18 amino acids. The junction had 12 bases not matched to a gene; V was cut back by 6 bases and J by 1 base. CDR3 sequence reads: CASSPRSGLAGIQETQYF. The CDR3 coding sequence is TGTGCCAGCAGCCCCAGGAGTGGACTAGCGGGAATCCAAGAGACCCAGTACTTC.

This chain uses TRBV7-9 with TRBJ2-7, with D maybe TRBD1 (6 bases). There are 12 residues in the CDR3. Germline values: CDR1 SEHNR, CDR2 FQNEAQ (reference sequence). V gave up 6 bases and J gave up 6 bases, with 12 bases separating them. The CDR3 sequence: CASSRTGTEQYF. In DNA form, the CDR3 reads TGTGCCAGCAGTCGCACAGGGACCGAGCAGTACTTC.

The V and J genes are TRBV7-2 and TRBJ2-3; maybe TRBD1 (6 bases). CDR1 SGHTA and CDR2 FQGNSA come from the germline V gene. The ends were cut back, 3 bases at V and 3 bases at J, with 13 bases in the middle. The CDR3 covers 15 residues. DNA of the CDR3: TGTGCCAGCAGCTTGGACAGCGGATTTACAGATACGCAGTATTTT. This codes for CASSLDSGFTDTQYF.

This clonotype was counted many times. V gene TRBV7-2 combines with J gene TRBJ2-1; 9 nucleotides match TRBD2. CDR3 length: 15 residues. Germline CDR1 and CDR2: SGHTA and FQGNSA. V was pared by 3 bases and J by 7 bases, with 7 bases of the junction left unmatched. DNA of the CDR3: TGTGCCAGCAGCTTCGAATGGCTAGCGGGAAATGAGCAGTTCTTC. Translated: CASSFEWLAGNEQFF.

The rearrangement links TRBV12-3 or TRBV12-4 to TRBJ2-3; no clear D gene. This CDR3 contains 15 residues. V lost 2 bases and J lost 2, with 11 bases in between. The CDR3 nucleotides are TGTGCCAGCAGTTTAACGCAGGCCCTCACAGATACGCAGTATTTT. Translated, it gives CASSLTQALTDTQYF.

The chain links TRBV24-1 to TRBJ2-3; 14 bases match TRBD2. The CDR3 runs 15 residues. Germline-derived CDR1 and CDR2 are KGHDR and SFDVKD. Trimming took 2 bases from V and 9 from J; bases not matched to a gene: 3. The CDR3 DNA is TGTGCCACCAGTGATTCCGGGACTAGCGGGAGCACGCAGTATTTT. Translated: CATSDSGTSGSTQYF.

This chain uses TRBV20-1 with TRBJ2-3; 9 bases match TRBD2. The CDR3 runs to 16 residues. Germline V gives CDR1 DFQATT, CDR2 SNEGSKA (reference sequence). Unmatched junction bases numbered 13, after V lost 7 bases and J lost 2 bases. In DNA form, the CDR3 reads TGCAGTGTCCCCGGGCGGGGGGGGTCCCACACAGATACGCAGTATTTT. This sequence encodes CSVPGRGGSHTDTQYF.

The chain joins TRBV12-3 or TRBV12-4 to TRBJ1-1; D is unclear. The CDR3 covers 13 residues. V was pared by 5 bases and J by 0 bases, with 7 bases between. CDR3 nucleotides: TGTGCCAGCAGTACGAATTTGAACACTGAAGCTTTCTTT. This sequence encodes CASSTNLNTEAFF.

The chain combines TRBV12-3 or TRBV12-4 with TRBJ2-2; 10 bases align to TRBD2. V lost 2 bases to trimming and J lost 7 bases; unmatched junction nucleotides: 10. The CDR3 length is 17 residues. The DNA for the CDR3 is TGTGCCAGCAGTTTACGGCTAGCGGGAGTTCGGCACGGGGAGCTGTTTTTT. This gives the protein CASSLRLAGVRHGELFF.

This clonotype was seen a few times. The chain carries TRBV6-1 and TRBJ1-1; D is ambiguous. V was shortened by 7 bases and J by 6 bases, with 24 bases between the two germline ends. The CDR3 is made up of 16 amino acids. Germline loops: CDR1 MNHNS, CDR2 SASEGT. The DNA of the CDR3 is TGTGCCAGCACCGAACGGTCCACCACCCAATGGGCTGAAGCTTTCTTT. Its translation is CASTERSTTQWAEAFF.

This clonotype was seen only a few times. J is TRBJ2-2 and V is TRBV15; no firm D call. V shed 1 base and J shed 0 bases, with 0 bases lying between them. The CDR3 is 13 residues long. Per germline, CDR1 LNHNV and CDR2 YYDKDF (reference sequence). The CDR3 spells CATSRANTGELFF. CDR3 nucleotide sequence: TGTGCCACCAGCAGAGCGAACACCGGGGAGCTGTTTTTT.

This clonotype was seen a handful of times. V gene TRBV5-1 combines with J gene TRBJ2-3, with D tentatively TRBD2 (7 bases). The CDR3 runs to 15 residues. Trimming pared 4 bases from V and 3 bases from J, leaving 15 bases between. Germline CDR1 is SGHRS and CDR2 is YFSETQ. In nucleotides, the CDR3 is TGCGCCAGCAGCCAACAGGGAGGGGGAACAGATACGCAGTATTTT. It codes for CASSQQGGGTDTQYF. Based on the CDR3 plus reference TRBV5-1 and TRBJ2-3, the full variable domain is KAGVTQTPRYLIKTRGQQVTLSCSPISGHRSVSWYQQTPGQGLQFLFEYFSETQRNKGNFPGRFSGRQFSNSRSEMNVSTLELGDSALYLCASSQQGGGTDTQYFGPGTRLTVL.

This clonotype was detected ten times or more. The junction departs from the called germline gene at one end, perhaps through a read error. The chain joins TRBV5-1 to TRBJ2-7; D gene unclear. Germline V CDR1 and CDR2: SGHRS, YFSETQ. This CDR3 has 13 residues. Here the CDR3 DNA reads TGTGCCAGCAGCTTAACAGTCTCCTACGAGCAGTACTTC. Translating gives CASSLTVSYEQYF.